This TCR beta chain appears in the sequencing data of a study of T cells in tuberculosis. V shed 4 bases and J 5 bases; nucleotides not matched to a gene: 13. The CDR3 spans 17 residues. CDR1 MGHDK and CDR2 SYGVNS come from the germline V gene. Sequencing was performed with immunoSEQ multiplex PCR; in TCRdb, only in-frame clones are kept and a portion is missing. The repertoire holds under 35,000 clones, roughly 94% seen once, with 8% in the top ten. The chain uses TRBV25-1 and TRBJ2-3, with 9 nucleotides matching TRBD2. Material for sequencing was PBMCs. The clonotype was recovered from a donor between 10 and 29 years old with latent tuberculosis or without tuberculosis infection. The DNA for the CDR3 is TGTGCCAGCAGTGGAGAGGCGGGGGGGGTTGTGCGAGATACGCAGTATTTT. As protein: CASSGEAGGVVRDTQYF.